A selection of T cell receptor beta chains follows, all from one sample in a study of cytomegalovirus exposure and HLA in healthy donors. Here immunoSEQ multiplex PCR was the method, and the copy in TCRdb shows in-frame clones only, minus some. The top ten clones hold around 0.63% of a sample with 200,000 to 250,000 clones, around 80% of them seen once. The sample comprised PBMCs. These receptors came from a man between 18 and 29 years old in good health and CMV-seronegative. CDR3s include the opening cysteine and the closing phenylalanine or tryptophan. The order of the fields is D gene, V gene, clone size, J gene, CDR3 DNA, CDR3 protein. D genes are given only for firm matches. Expanded clones are given a class, and other clones once, few, many or no size at all.

.	TRBV2	.	TRBJ1-5	TGTGCCAGCAGTGAACTGCCTGCCGCTAGTGAGCCCCAGCATTTT	CASSELPAASEPQHF
.	TRBV4-1	.	TRBJ1-1	TGCGCCAGCAGCCCCCCAGGAGGGTCGAACACTGAAGCTTTCTTT	CASSPPGGSNTEAFF
.	TRBV7-2	.	TRBJ2-5	TGTGCCAGCAGCTTAGAACGGGAGACCCAGTACTTC	CASSLERETQYF
TRBD2	TRBV7-3	.	TRBJ2-1	TGTGCCAGCAGCTTAAGTCCTAGCGGGAGAGAGAAGCAGTTCTTC	CASSLSPSGREKQFF
TRBD1	TRBV7-9	.	TRBJ2-7	TGTGCCAGCAGCCACGGACAGGCAAACTACGAGCAGTACTTC	CASSHGQANYEQYF
TRBD2	TRBV2	.	TRBJ2-7	TGTGCCAGCAGCGCCGATGGCGGGAGGGGACGGTACTTC	CASSADGGRGRYF
TRBD2	TRBV5-1	.	TRBJ2-1	TGCGCCAGCAGCTTGGTAGCGGGAGGGAATTACAATGAGCAGTTCTTC	CASSLVAGGNYNEQFF
TRBD2	TRBV6-5	.	TRBJ2-7	TGTGCCAGCAGTTACTCGCTAGCGGGGACCTACGAGCAGTACTTC	CASSYSLAGTYEQYF
.	TRBV7-9	.	TRBJ2-7	TGTTCCAGCAGCCTTATCCGGGACAACGACGAGCAGTACTTC	CSSSLIRDNDEQYF
.	TRBV25-1	few	TRBJ1-5	TGTGCCAGCAGTGAAGGGGAGACAGGACCTCAGCCCCAGCATTTT	CASSEGETGPQPQHF
TRBD1	TRBV29-1	.	TRBJ2-2	TGCAGCGTTGGACGTTGGGGACAGGGGAACACCGGGGAGCTGTTTTTT	CSVGRWGQGNTGELFF
.	TRBV9	few	TRBJ2-7	TGTGCCAGCAGCCGAGGAGACCAGCTAGAGCAGTACTTC	CASSRGDQLEQYF
.	TRBV11-2	few	TRBJ2-3	TGTGCCAGCAGCGGACTTCGCTCCACAGATACGCAGTATTTT	CASSGLRSTDTQYF
.	TRBV10-1	.	TRBJ2-2	TGCGCCAGCAGATCTAACGGGTTGAACGGGGAGCTGTTTTTT	CASRSNGLNGELFF
.	TRBV2	.	TRBJ1-2	TGTGCCAGCAGCATGGACAGCGGACTTACGAGCTACACCTTC	CASSMDSGLTSYTF
TRBD2	TRBV10-3	.	TRBJ2-2	TGTGCCATCAGTGAGTCGGGACTAGCTACTGGCGGGGAGCTGTTTTTT	CAISESGLATGGELFF
.	TRBV21-1	.	TRBJ2-7	TGTGCCAGCAGCGAAAGGGGAGGCTACGAGCAGTACTTC	CASSERGGYEQYF
.	TRBV7-2	.	TRBJ2-5	TGTGCCAGCAGCCCCCGACTAGATTTAACAGAGACCCAGTACTTC	CASSPRLDLTETQYF
.	TRBV18	.	TRBJ1-1	TGTGCCAGCTCCCAAGCGGGAGACATGAACACTGAAGCTTTCTTT	CASSQAGDMNTEAFF
TRBD1	TRBV29-1	.	TRBJ2-1	TGCAGCGTTCTCCCCCGGACAGGGGGCAATGAGCAGTTCTTC	CSVLPRTGGNEQFF
.	TRBV6-5	.	TRBJ1-5	TGTGCCAGCAGTTACGGCGGGCCGGGGCAGCCCCAGCATTTT	CASSYGGPGQPQHF
.	TRBV6-4	.	TRBJ1-1	TGTGCCAGCACCCGGGAGGGAACCCTGGGCACTGAAGCTTTCTTT	CASTREGTLGTEAFF
TRBD1	TRBV29-1	.	TRBJ2-7	TGCAGCGTTGAAGATCAAGCAGGGGGAGACGAGCAGTACTTC	CSVEDQAGGDEQYF
.	TRBV6-5	.	TRBJ1-1	TGTGCCAGCAGTTACTCGGGAGGGGGGAACACTGAAGCTTTCTTT	CASSYSGGGNTEAFF
.	TRBV4-2	few	TRBJ2-1	TGTGCCAGCAGCCAAGATCTGCTGAGCTCCTACAATGAGCAGTTCTTC	CASSQDLLSSYNEQFF
.	TRBV7-9	.	TRBJ1-1	TGTGCCAGCAGCGGAAGGGGGAACACTGAAGCTTTCTTT	CASSGRGNTEAFF
TRBD2	TRBV5-1	once	TRBJ2-2	TGCGCCAGCAGCCCCTGGACCGCCCAGGGACTAGCGGGACCCGGGGAGCTGTTTTTT	CASSPWTAQGLAGPGELFF
.	TRBV29-1	.	TRBJ1-1	TGCAGCGTTCCCTCTCCGGGGAACACTGAAGCTTTCTTT	CSVPSPGNTEAFF
TRBD2	TRBV30	.	TRBJ2-5	TGTGCCTGGAGTAAAACTAGCGGACAAGAGACCCAGTACTTC	CAWSKTSGQETQYF
TRBD1	TRBV5-1	.	TRBJ2-7	TGCGCCAGCAGCTCAACCCTGTCGTCGGGACAGGGATCCTACGAGCAGTACTTC	CASSSTLSSGQGSYEQYF
TRBD1	TRBV28	.	TRBJ2-7	TGTGCCAGCAGCTGGGACAGGGGACCTAAGTACTTC	CASSWDRGPKYF
.	TRBV6-1	.	TRBJ1-4	TGTGCCAGCAAGAGCAGGGTTGTTGAAAAACTGTTTTTT	CASKSRVVEKLFF
.	TRBV14	.	TRBJ2-2	TGTGCCAGCAGCGCGGGACAGCGAGGGACCGGGGAGCTGTTTTTT	CASSAGQRGTGELFF
.	TRBV2	.	TRBJ1-2	TGTGCCAGCAGCGGAGGGCAGGGAGGCTATGGCTACACCTTC	CASSGGQGGYGYTF
.	TRBV6-5	.	TRBJ2-2	TGTGCCAGCAGTTACTCGACGGGGGCCGGGGAGCTGTTTTTT	CASSYSTGAGELFF
TRBD2	TRBV9	.	TRBJ2-2	TGTGCCAGCAGCACAATGACTAGCGGGTCGAACACCGGGGAGCTGTTTTTT	CASSTMTSGSNTGELFF
.	TRBV28	few	TRBJ2-7	TGTGCCAGCAGTTCAACAATCTACGAGCAGTACTTC	CASSSTIYEQYF
.	TRBV4-2	.	TRBJ1-1	TGTGCCAGCAGCCACGGTCAGGGAGGCACTGAAGCTTTCTTT	CASSHGQGGTEAFF
TRBD1	TRBV5-4	few	TRBJ1-3	TGTGCCAGCAGCAGGACAACAGGGGTTTTGGGAAACACCATATATTTT	CASSRTTGVLGNTIYF
TRBD2	TRBV30	.	TRBJ2-3	TGTGCCTGGAGGGGGGGACTAGCGTTTAAAAGCACAGATACGCAGTATTTT	CAWRGGLAFKSTDTQYF
.	TRBV27	.	TRBJ2-1	TGTGCCAGCAGTTCCCTTGCGGGGAGACCCAGCAATGAGCAGTTCTTC	CASSSLAGRPSNEQFF
.	TRBV27	.	TRBJ2-1	TGTGCCAGCAGTCCCCCCCTACCGACAGACTTTTTTTACAATGAGCAGTTCTTC	CASSPPLPTDFFYNEQFF
.	TRBV6-1	.	TRBJ2-7	TGTGCCAGCAGGGGGGGAGGGGGGGGGTACGAGCAGTACTTC	CASRGGGGGYEQYF
TRBD1	TRBV19	.	TRBJ1-4	TGTGCCAGTAGTATGGGACAGGGCGTGGAAAAACTGTTTTTT	CASSMGQGVEKLFF
.	TRBV9	.	TRBJ2-3	TGTGCCAGCAGCGTAGCAGGTGCTCAAGATACGCAGTATTTT	CASSVAGAQDTQYF
.	TRBV6-5	.	TRBJ1-1	TGTGCCAGCAGCCTCGGGGGGGGGAACACTGAAGCTTTCTTT	CASSLGGGNTEAFF
TRBD2	TRBV5-1	.	TRBJ2-7	TGCGCCAGCGCCCGACTAGCGGGAGGAACCTACGAGCAGTACTTC	CASARLAGGTYEQYF
.	TRBV2	few	TRBJ2-2	TGTGCCAGCAGTCCCCAACTTCGGGGAACCGGGGAGCTGTTTTTT	CASSPQLRGTGELFF
TRBD1	TRBV5-8	.	TRBJ2-7	TGTGCCAGCAGCTTAGGAGTAGGGACAGTTTCCTACGAGCAGTACTTC	CASSLGVGTVSYEQYF